This is a list of T cell receptor beta chains from one sample in a study of T cells after yellow fever vaccination. MiXCR, run by TCRdb on the 5' RACE reads, gives a single entry per CDR3 protein. Counted here are roughly 310,000 distinct CDR3 sequences, about 9.5% occurring once; the ten biggest clones make up 15% to 20%. Here the sequenced sample was PBMCs, taken on the day of the first yellow fever vaccination. The receptors were sampled from a man aged 18 to 30 who received the YFV17D yellow fever vaccine. CDR3s include the opening cysteine and the closing phenylalanine or tryptophan. Fields, in order: J gene, D gene, V gene, clone size, CDR3 protein, CDR3 DNA. D genes are given only for firm matches. Clone sizes are given selectively: once, few, many, or a class where the clone is expanded.

J gene: TRBJ2-1
D gene: TRBD2
V gene: TRBV20-1
clone size: -
CDR3 protein: CSASGAGGGASYNEQFF
CDR3 DNA: TGCAGTGCTAGCGGGGCTGGCGGGGGGGCATCCTACAATGAGCAGTTCTTC

J gene: TRBJ1-1
D gene: -
V gene: TRBV20-1
clone size: many
CDR3 protein: CSAKAGGGNTEAFF
CDR3 DNA: TGCAGTGCTAAGGCCGGCGGGGGGAACACTGAAGCTTTCTTT

J gene: TRBJ1-5
D gene: TRBD1
V gene: TRBV12-5
clone size: few
CDR3 protein: CASGFGDSSNQPQHF
CDR3 DNA: TGTGCTAGTGGTTTTGGGGACAGCTCCAATCAGCCCCAGCATTTT

J gene: TRBJ2-1
D gene: -
V gene: TRBV12-3/TRBV12-4
clone size: many
CDR3 protein: CASSFWVEQFF
CDR3 DNA: TGTGCCAGCAGTTTTTGGGTTGAGCAGTTCTTC

J gene: TRBJ1-3
D gene: -
V gene: TRBV15
clone size: few
CDR3 protein: CATSRDLVSGNTIYF
CDR3 DNA: TGTGCCACCAGCAGAGATTTGGTCTCTGGAAACACCATATATTTT

J gene: TRBJ2-3
D gene: -
V gene: TRBV2
clone size: many
CDR3 protein: CASLERRTDTQYF
CDR3 DNA: TGTGCCAGCCTTGAAAGACGGACAGATACGCAGTATTTT

J gene: TRBJ2-3
D gene: -
V gene: TRBV9
clone size: many
CDR3 protein: CASSTLQGGDTQYF
CDR3 DNA: TGTGCCAGCAGCACCCTGCAGGGGGGGGATACGCAGTATTTT

J gene: TRBJ2-1
D gene: TRBD2
V gene: TRBV4-2
clone size: -
CDR3 protein: CASSQEGGELGQFF
CDR3 DNA: TGTGCCAGCAGCCAAGAGGGAGGGGAATTGGGGCAGTTCTTC

J gene: TRBJ2-3
D gene: -
V gene: TRBV5-1
clone size: few
CDR3 protein: CASSTSATPGTSTDTQYF
CDR3 DNA: TGCGCCAGCAGCACATCGGCCACCCCTGGAACTAGCACAGATACGCAGTATTTT

J gene: TRBJ2-3
D gene: -
V gene: TRBV7-9
clone size: many
CDR3 protein: CASSFGAEYTDTQYF
CDR3 DNA: TGTGCCAGCAGCTTCGGAGCGGAGTACACAGATACGCAGTATTTT

J gene: TRBJ2-1
D gene: TRBD2
V gene: TRBV6-5
clone size: -
CDR3 protein: CASSYFFLAGGGEQFF
CDR3 DNA: TGTGCCAGCAGTTACTTTTTTCTAGCGGGGGGGGGTGAGCAGTTCTTC

J gene: TRBJ1-6
D gene: -
V gene: TRBV7-9
clone size: -
CDR3 protein: CASSLVPGSPLHF
CDR3 DNA: TGTGCCAGCAGCTTAGTTCCGGGTTCACCCCTCCACTTT

J gene: TRBJ2-7
D gene: -
V gene: TRBV7-9
clone size: many
CDR3 protein: CASSLVPGEQYF
CDR3 DNA: TGTGCCAGCAGCTTAGTCCCCGGCGAGCAGTACTTC

J gene: TRBJ2-1
D gene: TRBD1
V gene: TRBV6-5
clone size: many
CDR3 protein: CASSWDRGGNEQFF
CDR3 DNA: TGTGCCAGCAGTTGGGACAGGGGAGGCAATGAGCAGTTCTTC

J gene: TRBJ2-7
D gene: -
V gene: TRBV3-1
clone size: many
CDR3 protein: CASSQGFYEQYF
CDR3 DNA: TGTGCCAGCAGCCAGGGGTTCTACGAGCAGTACTTC

J gene: TRBJ2-3
D gene: TRBD2
V gene: TRBV7-3
clone size: -
CDR3 protein: CASSVWGAGSTDTQYF
CDR3 DNA: TGTGCCAGCAGCGTTTGGGGAGCGGGGAGCACAGATACGCAGTATTTT

J gene: TRBJ2-3
D gene: -
V gene: TRBV24-1
clone size: few
CDR3 protein: CATSGGEQAFDTQYF
CDR3 DNA: TGTGCCACCAGTGGAGGGGAACAGGCTTTTGATACGCAGTATTTT

J gene: TRBJ2-3
D gene: TRBD2
V gene: TRBV6-1
clone size: few
CDR3 protein: CASSPPGTRTDTQYF
CDR3 DNA: TGTGCCAGCAGTCCCCCGGGGACTAGGACAGATACGCAGTATTTT

J gene: TRBJ1-1
D gene: -
V gene: TRBV7-2
clone size: few
CDR3 protein: CASSLVGHPNTEAFF
CDR3 DNA: TGTGCCAGCAGCTTAGTCGGTCACCCGAACACTGAAGCTTTCTTT

J gene: TRBJ2-2
D gene: -
V gene: TRBV11-2
clone size: -
CDR3 protein: CASSRTGGRDTGELFF
CDR3 DNA: TGTGCCAGCAGCCGGACTGGGGGTAGGGACACCGGGGAGCTGTTTTTT

J gene: TRBJ2-5
D gene: -
V gene: TRBV25-1
clone size: -
CDR3 protein: CASTGRLSKTQYF
CDR3 DNA: TGTGCCAGCACGGGTCGGTTGTCGAAGACCCAGTACTTC

J gene: TRBJ2-1
D gene: -
V gene: TRBV19
clone size: -
CDR3 protein: CASSINSGNEQFF
CDR3 DNA: TGTGCCAGTAGTATAAATAGCGGCAATGAGCAGTTCTTC

J gene: TRBJ1-2
D gene: TRBD1
V gene: TRBV10-3
clone size: many
CDR3 protein: CAINTGTGDGYTF
CDR3 DNA: TGTGCCATCAATACCGGGACAGGGGATGGCTACACCTTC

J gene: TRBJ2-1
D gene: -
V gene: TRBV10-2
clone size: many
CDR3 protein: CASSAASSYNEQFF
CDR3 DNA: TGCGCCAGCAGTGCCGCTAGTTCCTACAATGAGCAGTTCTTC

J gene: TRBJ2-3
D gene: -
V gene: TRBV28
clone size: -
CDR3 protein: CASSSIKGSDTQYF
CDR3 DNA: TGTGCCAGCAGTTCGATTAAGGGGTCAGATACGCAGTATTTT

J gene: TRBJ1-5
D gene: -
V gene: TRBV4-2
clone size: few
CDR3 protein: CASSQDRSTGPQHF
CDR3 DNA: TGTGCCAGCAGCCAAGATCGGTCGACGGGGCCCCAGCATTTT

J gene: TRBJ2-3
D gene: TRBD2
V gene: TRBV6-1
clone size: -
CDR3 protein: CASSVGLAVIRGDTQYF
CDR3 DNA: TGTGCCAGCAGTGTTGGACTAGCCGTCATCCGAGGAGATACGCAGTATTTT

J gene: TRBJ1-1
D gene: -
V gene: TRBV7-6
clone size: many
CDR3 protein: CASSLGGENTEAFF
CDR3 DNA: TGTGCCAGCAGCTTAGGAGGGGAGAACACTGAAGCTTTCTTT

J gene: TRBJ2-5
D gene: -
V gene: TRBV20-1
clone size: few
CDR3 protein: CSAWGRVGETQYF
CDR3 DNA: TGCAGTGCTTGGGGGCGGGTGGGAGAGACCCAGTACTTC

J gene: TRBJ1-1
D gene: -
V gene: TRBV7-3
clone size: many
CDR3 protein: CASSREMNTEAFF
CDR3 DNA: TGTGCCAGCAGTAGAGAGATGAACACTGAAGCTTTCTTT

J gene: TRBJ2-7
D gene: TRBD1
V gene: TRBV7-2
clone size: -
CDR3 protein: CASTSGTGGLAYEQYF
CDR3 DNA: TGTGCCAGCACGTCCGGGACAGGGGGCTTGGCCTACGAGCAGTACTTC

J gene: TRBJ1-1
D gene: -
V gene: TRBV6-5
clone size: many
CDR3 protein: CASSYGELLEAFF
CDR3 DNA: TGTGCCAGCAGTTATGGTGAACTCCTTGAAGCTTTCTTT

J gene: TRBJ1-2
D gene: TRBD1
V gene: TRBV7-2
clone size: few
CDR3 protein: CASSLFPTGAAYGYTF
CDR3 DNA: TGTGCCAGCAGCTTGTTTCCGACAGGGGCCGCGTATGGCTACACCTTC

J gene: TRBJ2-2
D gene: TRBD1
V gene: TRBV7-2
clone size: many
CDR3 protein: CASSSTGYTGELFF
CDR3 DNA: TGTGCCAGCAGCTCGACAGGGTACACCGGGGAGCTGTTTTTT

J gene: TRBJ1-1
D gene: -
V gene: TRBV5-4
clone size: -
CDR3 protein: CASTQRAGRNTEAFF
CDR3 DNA: TGTGCCAGCACCCAAAGGGCAGGCAGAAACACTGAAGCTTTCTTT

J gene: TRBJ2-3
D gene: TRBD2
V gene: TRBV12-3/TRBV12-4
clone size: few
CDR3 protein: CASSPNSGGRTDTQYF
CDR3 DNA: TGTGCCAGTAGCCCGAATAGCGGGGGCCGGACAGATACGCAGTATTTT

J gene: TRBJ1-5
D gene: -
V gene: TRBV10-3
clone size: -
CDR3 protein: CAISAGSSNQPQHF
CDR3 DNA: TGTGCCATCAGTGCGGGTAGCAGCAATCAGCCCCAGCATTTT

J gene: TRBJ2-4
D gene: TRBD2
V gene: TRBV9
clone size: -
CDR3 protein: CASSVAASGGGSIQYF
CDR3 DNA: TGTGCCAGCAGCGTAGCGGCTAGCGGGGGGGGGAGCATTCAGTACTTC

J gene: TRBJ2-6
D gene: -
V gene: TRBV4-1
clone size: few
CDR3 protein: CASSQFTSGANVLTF
CDR3 DNA: TGCGCCAGCAGCCAATTCACCTCTGGGGCCAACGTCCTGACTTTC

J gene: TRBJ1-2
D gene: -
V gene: TRBV12-3/TRBV12-4
clone size: -
CDR3 protein: CASRLSGENYGYTF
CDR3 DNA: TGTGCCAGCCGGCTATCAGGAGAGAACTATGGCTACACCTTC

J gene: TRBJ2-1
D gene: TRBD2
V gene: TRBV3-1
clone size: few
CDR3 protein: CASSNQKRGSSYNEQFF
CDR3 DNA: TGTGCCAGCAGCAACCAGAAGCGGGGGAGCTCCTACAATGAGCAGTTCTTC

J gene: TRBJ1-4
D gene: -
V gene: TRBV11-2
clone size: many
CDR3 protein: CASSLNREKLFF
CDR3 DNA: TGTGCCAGCAGCTTAAATCGAGAAAAACTGTTTTTT

J gene: TRBJ2-2
D gene: -
V gene: TRBV12-3/TRBV12-4
clone size: -
CDR3 protein: CASSPLGGTGELFF
CDR3 DNA: TGTGCCAGCAGCCCGTTGGGAGGCACCGGGGAGCTGTTTTTT

J gene: TRBJ1-3
D gene: -
V gene: TRBV4-3
clone size: -
CDR3 protein: CASSETATRGNTIYF
CDR3 DNA: TGCGCCAGCAGCGAGACAGCAACTCGTGGAAACACCATATATTTT

J gene: TRBJ1-1
D gene: -
V gene: TRBV7-9
clone size: few
CDR3 protein: CASSLDWGPEAFF
CDR3 DNA: TGTGCCAGCAGCTTAGATTGGGGTCCTGAAGCTTTCTTT

J gene: TRBJ2-7
D gene: -
V gene: TRBV6-2/TRBV6-3
clone size: few
CDR3 protein: CASRRLTSYEQYF
CDR3 DNA: TGTGCCAGCAGACGGCTTACTAGCTACGAGCAGTACTTC